The rows below give T cell receptor beta chains drawn from one sample of a study of blood T cell repertoires in COVID-19. TCRdb's copy holds only in-frame clones and misses some; the assay was immunoSEQ multiplex PCR. The table shows 25,000 to 35,000 clones, with approximately 86% occurring only once. Sequenced sample: peripheral blood. The receptors were gathered from a human donor in a cohort sampled during active COVID-19. The donor label of this sample is uncertain. Each CDR3 is given with its conserved first and last residue. The D gene is left open where the match is weak. Only some rows state a clone size, as once, few, many or a class for expanded clones.

CDR3: CASSPLGGAYNEQFF; DNA: TGTGCCAGCAGCCCTCTAGGCGGAGCGTACAATGAGCAGTTCTTC; J: TRBJ2-1; V: TRBV7-9; D: NA; size: once
CDR3: CSATGEETQYF; DNA: TGCAGTGCTACGGGGGAAGAGACCCAGTACTTC; J: TRBJ2-5; V: TRBV20-1; D: NA; size: NA
CDR3: CTSSQGQGSSNQPQHF; DNA: TGCACCAGCAGCCAAGGGCAGGGGAGTAGCAATCAGCCCCAGCATTTT; J: TRBJ1-5; V: TRBV1; D: NA; size: NA
CDR3: CASSRRGQMNTEAFF; DNA: TGTGCCAGCAGTCGAAGGGGACAAATGAACACTGAAGCTTTCTTT; J: TRBJ1-1; V: TRBV28; D: NA; size: once
CDR3: CASSEGGPGYGYTF; DNA: TGTGCCAGCAGTGAAGGGGGGCCGGGGTATGGCTACACCTTC; J: TRBJ1-2; V: TRBV6-1; D: NA; size: NA
CDR3: CASSRGQIYEQYF; DNA: TGTGCCAGCAGCCGTGGACAAATCTACGAGCAGTACTTC; J: TRBJ2-7; V: TRBV7-9; D: NA; size: NA
CDR3: CSSRSGTTYEQYF; DNA: TGCAGCTCCCGTTCCGGGACAACCTACGAGCAGTACTTC; J: TRBJ2-7; V: TRBV29-1; D: NA; size: NA
CDR3: CASSLARANEKLFF; DNA: TGTGCCAGCAGCTTGGCCAGGGCTAATGAAAAACTGTTTTTT; J: TRBJ1-4; V: TRBV5-5; D: NA; size: NA
CDR3: CASSQVGHMNTEAFF; DNA: TGTGCCAGCAGCCAAGTCGGACACATGAACACTGAAGCTTTCTTT; J: TRBJ1-1; V: TRBV3-1/TRBV3-2; D: NA; size: NA
CDR3: CASSSPSSTDTQYF; DNA: TGCGCCAGCAGCTCCCCCTCTAGCACAGATACGCAGTATTTT; J: TRBJ2-3; V: TRBV5-1; D: NA; size: NA
CDR3: CATGPAGFLMTQHF; DNA: TGTGCCACAGGGCCCGCGGGGTTCCTTATGACCCAGCATTTT; J: TRBJ1-5; V: TRBV28; D: NA; size: NA
CDR3: CASSRQKQETQYF; DNA: TGTGCCAGCAGCAGACAGAAACAAGAGACCCAGTACTTC; J: TRBJ2-5; V: TRBV11-2; D: NA; size: NA
CDR3: CASSGGQTLYYGYTF; DNA: TGTGCCAGCAGCGGGGGACAGACCCTTTACTATGGCTACACCTTC; J: TRBJ1-2; V: TRBV9; D: TRBD1; size: NA
CDR3: CASAPLANFYEQYF; DNA: TGTGCCAGCGCCCCTCTAGCGAATTTCTACGAGCAGTACTTC; J: TRBJ2-7; V: TRBV21-1; D: NA; size: NA
CDR3: CASSPGQAGYTF; DNA: TGTGCCAGCTCACCTGGACAGGCAGGCTACACCTTC; J: TRBJ1-2; V: TRBV18; D: TRBD1; size: NA
CDR3: CASRRLAGDAGELFF; DNA: TGTGCCAGCAGACGGCTAGCGGGAGACGCCGGGGAGCTGTTTTTT; J: TRBJ2-2; V: TRBV27; D: TRBD2; size: NA
CDR3: CASSPPTGADTQYF; DNA: TGTGCCAGCAGTCCCCCGACAGGGGCCGATACGCAGTATTTT; J: TRBJ2-3; V: TRBV6-5; D: TRBD1; size: NA
CDR3: CASSQQGGVSAFF; DNA: TGTGCCAGCAGCCAACAAGGCGGCGTTTCAGCTTTCTTT; J: TRBJ1-1; V: TRBV3-1/TRBV3-2; D: NA; size: NA
CDR3: CASSQVATTYEQYF; DNA: TGCGCCAGCAGCCAGGTAGCGACTACCTACGAGCAGTACTTC; J: TRBJ2-7; V: TRBV4-1; D: NA; size: NA
CDR3: CASKIQGAPYDEQFF; DNA: TGTGCCAGCAAGATACAGGGGGCCCCTTACGATGAGCAGTTCTTC; J: TRBJ2-1; V: TRBV2; D: TRBD1; size: once
CDR3: CASSEDRVADTQYF; DNA: TGTGCCAGCAGTGAGGACAGGGTAGCAGATACGCAGTATTTT; J: TRBJ2-3; V: TRBV2; D: TRBD1; size: NA
CDR3: CASSKRQLSYEQYF; DNA: TGTGCCAGCAGTAAAAGACAGTTATCCTACGAGCAGTACTTC; J: TRBJ2-7; V: TRBV6-5; D: NA; size: NA
CDR3: CATGRSETQYF; DNA: TGTGCCACCGGGAGGTCAGAGACCCAGTACTTC; J: TRBJ2-5; V: TRBV10-3; D: TRBD2; size: NA
CDR3: CASSWGNSGATNEKLFF; DNA: TGTGCCAGCAGCTGGGGAAATTCAGGGGCAACTAATGAAAAACTGTTTTTT; J: TRBJ1-4; V: TRBV5-6; D: NA; size: NA
CDR3: CASGDRATDTQYF; DNA: TGCGCCAGCGGCGACAGGGCTACAGATACGCAGTATTTT; J: TRBJ2-3; V: TRBV5-1; D: TRBD1; size: few
CDR3: CASSLGLRNTEAFF; DNA: TGTGCCAGCAGCTTGGGGTTGCGGAACACTGAAGCTTTCTTT; J: TRBJ1-1; V: TRBV5-6; D: NA; size: NA
CDR3: CASSVTGLGQETQYF; DNA: TGTGCCAGCAGCGTGACAGGGCTGGGGCAAGAGACCCAGTACTTC; J: TRBJ2-5; V: TRBV5-4; D: TRBD1; size: NA
CDR3: CASSWTKEQYF; DNA: TGTGCCAGCAGTTGGACAAAAGAGCAGTACTTC; J: TRBJ2-7; V: TRBV6-2/TRBV6-3; D: NA; size: NA
CDR3: CASRLTGTNEKLFF; DNA: TGTGCCAGCAGATTGACAGGGACAAATGAAAAACTGTTTTTT; J: TRBJ1-4; V: TRBV2; D: TRBD1; size: NA
CDR3: CATSRTFRDLYNEQFF; DNA: TGTGCCACCAGCAGAACCTTCAGGGATTTGTACAATGAGCAGTTCTTC; J: TRBJ2-1; V: TRBV15; D: NA; size: NA
CDR3: CASSESRTSGSTDTQYF; DNA: TGCGCCAGCAGTGAGTCGAGGACTAGCGGTAGCACAGATACGCAGTATTTT; J: TRBJ2-3; V: TRBV10-1; D: TRBD2; size: NA
CDR3: CASSLETGLYEQYF; DNA: TGCGCCAGCAGCTTGGAGACGGGACTCTACGAGCAGTACTTC; J: TRBJ2-7; V: TRBV5-1; D: NA; size: NA
CDR3: CASSLDSGREQYF; DNA: TGTGCCAGCTCACTCGATTCAGGGCGCGAGCAGTACTTC; J: TRBJ2-7; V: TRBV18; D: NA; size: NA
CDR3: CASSVQGDGEAFF; DNA: TGCGCCAGCAGCGTACAGGGTGACGGTGAAGCTTTCTTT; J: TRBJ1-1; V: TRBV5-1; D: NA; size: NA
CDR3: CASSWDRGTYGYTF; DNA: TGCGCCAGCAGCTGGGACAGGGGGACCTATGGCTACACCTTC; J: TRBJ1-2; V: TRBV5-1; D: TRBD1; size: NA
CDR3: CAWGKQASDEQYF; DNA: TGTGCCTGGGGGAAGCAAGCATCGGACGAGCAGTACTTC; J: TRBJ2-7; V: TRBV30; D: NA; size: few
CDR3: CASSTGSGEFNEQFF; DNA: TGTGCCAGCAGCACCGGTTCGGGGGAATTCAATGAGCAGTTCTTC; J: TRBJ2-1; V: TRBV9; D: NA; size: once
CDR3: CASSLRDNSNQPQHF; DNA: TGTGCCAGCAGTTTAAGGGACAATAGCAATCAGCCCCAGCATTTT; J: TRBJ1-5; V: TRBV28; D: NA; size: NA
CDR3: CASSIGTGYNQPQHF; DNA: TGTGCCAGTAGTATAGGGACAGGGTACAATCAGCCCCAGCATTTT; J: TRBJ1-5; V: TRBV19; D: TRBD1; size: NA
CDR3: CASSPPPGDSYEQYF; DNA: TGTGCCAGCAGCCCACCCCCCGGGGACTCCTACGAGCAGTACTTC; J: TRBJ2-7; V: TRBV7-9; D: NA; size: NA
CDR3: CASSPRDRGSYEQYF; DNA: TGTGCCAGCAGCCCGAGGGACAGGGGGTCTTACGAGCAGTACTTC; J: TRBJ2-7; V: TRBV3-1/TRBV3-2; D: TRBD1; size: NA
CDR3: CASSLREGFHEQYF; DNA: TGTGCCAGCAGCCTTAGAGAGGGTTTTCACGAGCAGTACTTC; J: TRBJ2-7; V: TRBV11-3; D: NA; size: NA
CDR3: CASSWPSGISYEQYF; DNA: TGTGCCAGCAGCTGGCCTAGCGGGATTTCCTACGAGCAGTACTTC; J: TRBJ2-7; V: TRBV7-9; D: TRBD2; size: NA
CDR3: CASTWDKETQYF; DNA: TGCGCCAGCACCTGGGACAAAGAGACCCAGTACTTC; J: TRBJ2-5; V: TRBV5-1; D: NA; size: once
CDR3: CASRGRYGYTF; DNA: TGTGCCAGCAGGGGGAGGTATGGCTACACCTTC; J: TRBJ1-2; V: TRBV27; D: NA; size: NA
CDR3: CASSPLAREQYF; DNA: TGTGCCAGCAGTCCATTAGCACGCGAGCAGTACTTC; J: TRBJ2-7; V: TRBV28; D: NA; size: NA
CDR3: CASSAQTGDEQYF; DNA: TGTGCCAGCAGCGCACAGACAGGGGATGAGCAGTACTTC; J: TRBJ2-7; V: TRBV7-9; D: TRBD1; size: once
CDR3: CATSDHARSTDTQYF; DNA: TGTGCCACCAGTGACCATGCCAGAAGCACAGATACGCAGTATTTT; J: TRBJ2-3; V: TRBV24-1; D: NA; size: NA
CDR3: CASSQARTVLEQFF; DNA: TGTGCCAGCAGTCAAGCCAGGACTGTGTTAGAGCAGTTCTTC; J: TRBJ2-1; V: TRBV28; D: NA; size: NA
CDR3: CASSSGGEAYNEQFF; DNA: TGTGCCAGCAGCTCCGGGGGGGAGGCCTACAATGAGCAGTTCTTC; J: TRBJ2-1; V: TRBV5-4; D: TRBD2; size: NA
CDR3: CASSPQAGRTGELFF; DNA: TGTGCCAGCTCACCCCAGGCAGGGCGCACCGGGGAGCTGTTTTTT; J: TRBJ2-2; V: TRBV18; D: NA; size: NA
CDR3: CATQRQQNQPQHF; DNA: TGTGCCACCCAAAGACAGCAGAATCAGCCCCAGCATTTT; J: TRBJ1-5; V: TRBV2; D: NA; size: NA
CDR3: CASSRQVSYEQYF; DNA: TGTGCCAGCAGCCGACAGGTATCCTACGAGCAGTACTTC; J: TRBJ2-7; V: TRBV7-2; D: NA; size: few
CDR3: CASSLAFSASSYEQYF; DNA: TGCGCCAGCAGCTTGGCCTTTAGCGCGAGCTCCTACGAGCAGTACTTC; J: TRBJ2-7; V: TRBV5-1; D: NA; size: few